This is a list of T cell receptor beta chains from one sample in a study of PD-1 blockade in classical Hodgkin lymphoma. Some clones are missing from TCRdb's copy, which holds only in-frame ones; the method was immunoSEQ multiplex PCR. The sample lists fewer than 40,000 clones, approximately 90% occurring once. The material sequenced was CD4+ T cells from blood. Every receptor here comes from a human donor with classical Hodgkin lymphoma. Both conserved end residues are part of each CDR3. Each record gives: CDR3 length, J gene, D gene, V gene, clone size, CDR3 DNA, CDR3 protein. The D gene is left open where the match is weak. A clone size is listed for some rows: how often the clone was seen (once, few, many), or a class if it is expanded.

11,TRBJ1-2,NA,TRBV7-3,few,TGTGCCAGCAGCGTCAGAAGTGGCTACACCTTC,CASSVRSGYTF
11,TRBJ1-2,NA,TRBV20-1,NA,TGCAGTGCTATATCTCTTGGCTCCTACACCTTC,CSAISLGSYTF
14,TRBJ1-6,NA,TRBV6-6,NA,TGTGCCAGCAGAGCCCAGAGGGGCAATTCACCCCTCCACTTT,CASRAQRGNSPLHF
14,TRBJ1-2,TRBD1,TRBV6-1,NA,TGTGCCAGCAGCCGGACAGGAGCTAACTATGGCTACACCTTC,CASSRTGANYGYTF
13,TRBJ2-1,NA,TRBV7-6,NA,TGTGCCAGCAGCTTCGGACCATACAATGAGCAGTTCTTC,CASSFGPYNEQFF
15,TRBJ2-1,TRBD2,TRBV6-6,NA,TGTGCCAGCAGTTCGACTAGCGGGAGGGGGAATGAGCAGTTCTTC,CASSSTSGRGNEQFF
12,TRBJ2-2,NA,TRBV10-3,NA,TGTGCCACCTCGACAGTCACCGGGGAGCTGTTTTTT,CATSTVTGELFF
12,TRBJ1-2,NA,TRBV7-9,NA,TGTGCCAGCAGTGAGACAGGTTATGGCTACACCTTC,CASSETGYGYTF
11,TRBJ1-1,NA,TRBV30,NA,TGTGCCTGGAGTCTTGGGAGTGGTGCTTTCTTT,CAWSLGSGAFF
15,TRBJ1-2,NA,TRBV6-5,NA,TGTGCCAGCAGTTACAAAGGACCCCGGGGATATGGCTACACCTTC,CASSYKGPRGYGYTF
11,TRBJ1-4,NA,TRBV15,NA,TGTGCCACCAGGGGGGGTGAAAAACTGTTTTTT,CATRGGEKLFF
14,TRBJ2-3,NA,TRBV19,NA,TGTGCCAGTAGTATTCTGTCGGACACAGATACGCAGTATTTT,CASSILSDTDTQYF
13,TRBJ2-7,NA,TRBV7-9,NA,TGTGCCAGCAGCGAAGGGAATAGCCGGGAGCAGTACTTC,CASSEGNSREQYF
18,TRBJ1-1,NA,TRBV11-3,once,TGTGCCAGCAGCTTAGCCCCTAACGGACCTAGGGGGGACACTGAAGCTTTCTTT,CASSLAPNGPRGDTEAFF
13,TRBJ2-5,NA,TRBV6-6,NA,TGTGCCAGCAGCCCCCCGGCCCAAGAGACCCAGTACTTC,CASSPPAQETQYF
14,TRBJ2-5,NA,TRBV5-1,NA,TGCGCCAGCAGCTTGGATGTAGTCCAAGAGACCCAGTACTTC,CASSLDVVQETQYF
18,TRBJ2-5,TRBD2,TRBV19,NA,TGTGCCAGCCCCAGGGAAGCTAGCGGGAAGAAAGAGGAGGAGACCCAGTACTTC,CASPREASGKKEEETQYF
16,TRBJ1-2,NA,TRBV5-5,NA,TGTGCCAGCAGCCTAGCGGGGACCGTATATAACTATGGCTACACCTTC,CASSLAGTVYNYGYTF